These 21 T cell receptor beta chains were all obtained from the same sample, sequenced in a study of cytomegalovirus exposure and HLA in healthy donors. Clones were read by immunoSEQ multiplex PCR, and TCRdb kept only the in-frame ones, dropping some. The sample holds tens of thousands of clones, around 90% seen once. The sequenced sample consisted of PBMCs. The receptors here all came from a man younger than 35 in good health and CMV-seronegative.

This sequence joins TRBV5-4 and TRBJ2-5; TRBD2 might be the D (5 bases). The germline gives CDR1 SGHNT, CDR2 YYREEE (reference sequence). The V end lost 1 base, the J end lost 3 bases, and 7 bases lay between the germline ends. The CDR3 is made up of 13 amino acids. This chain's CDR3 is CASSLTGKETQYF. The DNA of the CDR3 is TGTGCCAGCAGCTTGACCGGGAAAGAGACCCAGTACTTC.

DNA of the CDR3: TGTGCCAGCAGTTTAGGTGCCAATTGGAGCTACGAGCAGTACTTC. Protein product: CASSLGANWSYEQYF. The gene calls are TRBV28 and TRBJ2-7; D gene unclear. Germline values: CDR1 MDHEN, CDR2 SYDVKM. The CDR3 length is 15 residues. The V gene lost 2 bases and the J gene lost 3 bases, with 14 bases spanning the gap.

CDR3: CASSVQEADTIYF. In nucleotides, the CDR3 is TGTGCCAGCAGTGTTCAAGAGGCGGACACCATATATTTT. The V and J genes are TRBV9 and TRBJ1-3; D gene ambiguous. The CDR3 runs to 13 residues. V was shortened by 5 bases and J by 8 bases, with 14 bases between the two germline ends. CDR1 and CDR2 from the germline V gene are SGDLS and YYNGEE. Full variable domain (remainder filled in from reference TRBV9 and TRBJ1-3): DSGVTQTPKHLITATGQRVTLRCSPRSGDLSVYWYQQSLDQGLQFLIQYYNGEERAKGNILERFSAQQFPDLHSELNLSSLELGDSALYFCASSVQEADTIYFGEGSWLTVV.

The genes are TRBV29-1 and TRBJ1-1; TRBD1 aligns across 7 bases. Germline-derived CDR1 and CDR2 are SQVTM and ANQGSEA. Losses at the gene ends were 6 bases for V and 0 bases for J; bases not matched to a gene: 4. This CDR3 is built from 13 residues. CDR3 sequence reads: CSVKTGMNTEAFF. The CDR3 DNA sequence: TGCAGCGTCAAGACAGGGATGAACACTGAAGCTTTCTTT.

V is TRBV10-1 and J is TRBJ1-4; D perhaps matches TRBD1 (6 bases). This CDR3 has 12 amino acids. CDR1 WNHNN and CDR2 SYGVQD come from the germline V gene (reference sequence). Trimming removed 8 bases from V and 8 bases from J, with 12 bases in between. CDR3 DNA sequence: TGCGCCAGCGGACAGAGGGCGGAAAAACTGTTTTTT. Translated, it gives CASGQRAEKLFF.

J is TRBJ1-5 and V is TRBV5-1, with D perhaps TRBD1 (6 bases). The CDR3 totals 14 residues. Trimming took off 2 bases at V and 5 bases at J, with 11 bases between the two ends. Germline assignment: CDR1 SGHRS and CDR2 YFSETQ. The chain's CDR3 is CASSLTGLDQPQHF. In DNA form, the CDR3 reads TGCGCCAGCAGCTTAACAGGGTTGGATCAGCCCCAGCATTTT.

The genes are TRBV2 and TRBJ2-2; possible D gene TRBD2, 5 bases. The CDR3 runs to 13 residues. Looked up from germline, CDR1 is SNHLY and CDR2 is FYNNEI. V gave up 6 bases and J gave up 7 bases, with 12 bases separating them. Written as DNA, the CDR3 is TGTGCCAGCAGAGCCACTAGTTACGGGGAGCTGTTTTTT. Amino acid sequence: CASRATSYGELFF. Together with reference TRBV2 and TRBJ2-2, the CDR3 gives the full variable domain: EPEVTQTPSHQVTQMGQEVILRCVPISNHLYFYWYRQILGQKVEFLVSFYNNEISEKSEIFDDQFSVERPDGSNFTLKIRSTKLEDSAMYFCASRATSYGELFFGEGSRLTVL.

The rearrangement uses TRBV11-3 and TRBJ2-7; D gene unclear. V was pared by 5 bases and J by 1 base, with 9 bases between. The CDR3 runs to 13 residues. Germline assignment: CDR1 SGHNT and CDR2 YENEEA. The CDR3 region has the DNA TGTGCCAGCAGCCGAGAGGATTCCTACGAGCAGTACTTC. As protein: CASSREDSYEQYF.

The chain uses TRBV18 and TRBJ1-2; 10 bases are a match to TRBD1. There are 15 residues in the CDR3. Germline CDR1 KGHSH, CDR2 LQKENI. The J segment lost 3 bases and the V segment lost 5 bases, leaving 6 bases of the junction unmatched. In DNA form, the CDR3 reads TGTGCCAGCTCAGACCGACAGGGGGCTTACTATGGCTACACCTTC. Its protein product is CASSDRQGAYYGYTF.

The CDR3 DNA reads as TGTGCCAGCAGTGGGACTAGCGGGATCCAAGAGACCCAGTACTTC. Residues: CASSGTSGIQETQYF. This chain uses TRBV25-1 with TRBJ2-5; 12 bases agree with TRBD2. V gave up 4 bases and J gave up 1 base; unmatched junction bases: 1. Germline V gene data show CDR1 as MGHDK and CDR2 as SYGVNS. This CDR3 comprises 15 residues.

The chain has TRBV10-1 and TRBJ1-1; 8 bases are a match to TRBD1. The germline V gene has CDR1 WNHNN and CDR2 SYGVQD (reference sequence). V lost 7 bases, J lost 5 bases, and 18 bases stayed unmatched. CDR3 size: 17 residues. The CDR3 loop is CASKSPTGVDIGTEAFF. CDR3 DNA sequence: TGCGCCAGCAAATCACCGACAGGGGTCGACATTGGGACTGAAGCTTTCTTT.

The rearrangement uses TRBV7-9 and TRBJ2-1; D is perhaps TRBD2 (5 bases). From germline, CDR1 is SEHNR and CDR2 FQNEAQ (reference sequence). With 5 bases removed from V and 9 bases from J, the gap between germline ends came to 14 bases. The length of the CDR3 is 13 residues. The CDR3 reads CASSQEAGIEQFF. CDR3 nucleotide sequence: TGTGCCAGCAGCCAGGAGGCTGGGATTGAGCAGTTCTTC.

CDR3 nucleotides: TGTGCCAGCAGTGCCTTTGGCGGGAGATCCAATGAGCAGTTCTTC. It translates to CASSAFGGRSNEQFF. The chain is built from TRBV2 and TRBJ2-1; 7 nucleotides line up with TRBD2. The ends lost 4 bases at V and 6 bases at J; junction bases unmatched: 9. This CDR3 has 15 amino acids. Germline V lookup: CDR1 SNHLY, CDR2 FYNNEI.

CDR3: CASSERDYTTDTQYF. The CDR3 bases are TGTGCCAGCAGCGAACGGGACTACACCACAGATACGCAGTATTTT. The chain carries TRBV7-8 and TRBJ2-3; TRBD2 matches at 7 bases. In germline, CDR1 is SGHVS, CDR2 FQNEAQ. The CDR3 contains 15 residues. The V and J ends lost 5 bases and 2 bases, in that order; junction bases with no gene match: 7.

Only a few counts were recorded for this clone. This chain connects TRBV4-3 to TRBJ2-2; TRBD2 matches 12 bases. The CDR3 contains 20 residues. J was trimmed by 0 bases and V by 0 bases; bases with no gene match: 8. The germline V gene encodes CDR1 LGHNA and CDR2 YSLEER. CDR3 DNA: TGCGCCAGCAGCCAAGAACTAGCGCTAGCGGGAGGGCCGAACACCGGGGAGCTGTTTTTT. It codes for CASSQELALAGGPNTGELFF.

V gene TRBV7-8 combines with J gene TRBJ2-3, with TRBD2 matching 12 bases. This CDR3 has 15 residues. Trimming took 5 bases from V and 5 from J; bases not matched to a gene: 5. Germline loops: CDR1 SGHVS, CDR2 FQNEAQ. This CDR3 reads CASSPRTSGEDTQYF. In DNA, the CDR3 is TGTGCCAGCAGCCCGCGGACTAGCGGGGAAGATACGCAGTATTTT.

This chain uses TRBV7-9 with TRBJ1-2, with 11 bases lining up with TRBD1. With 5 bases clipped from V and 2 bases from J, the junction kept 10 bases outside the gene matches. Germline lookup yields CDR1 SEHNR and CDR2 FQNEAQ (reference sequence). CDR3 length: 17 amino acids. Here the CDR3 reads CASSHLGQGEGNYGYTF. DNA for the CDR3: TGTGCCAGCAGCCATCTGGGACAGGGGGAAGGGAACTATGGCTACACCTTC.

The sample holds a few counts of this clone. The chain couples TRBV7-2 to TRBJ1-4; D uncertain. Germline V gene data show CDR1 as SGHTA and CDR2 as FQGNSA. This CDR3 is 15 amino acids long. Trimming left V 4 bases short and J 5 bases short, with 14 bases between. The CDR3 DNA follows: TGTGCCAGCAGCTGGGCGGGCAGAGAGAATGAAAAACTGTTTTTT. Amino acids: CASSWAGRENEKLFF.

The chain couples TRBV7-6 to TRBJ2-1; 11 bases line up with TRBD2. V lost 4 bases to trimming and J lost 5 bases; unmatched junction nucleotides: 4. The CDR3 length is 15 residues. CDR1 is SGHVS, CDR2 FNYEAQ, per germline. This CDR3 reads CASSSLAGGDNEQFF. CDR3 nucleotide sequence: TGTGCCAGCAGCTCCTTAGCGGGGGGGGACAATGAGCAGTTCTTC.

About this clone: Sequence at one end of the junction differs from germline and may be a read error. V is TRBV7-7 and J is TRBJ2-1, with D possibly TRBD2 on 5 matching bases. The germline CDR1 and CDR2 sequences are SSHAT and FNYEAQ (reference sequence). This CDR3 comprises 15 residues. CDR3 sequence: CASSFEGEPYNEQFF. CDR3 nucleotides: TGTGCTAGCAGCTTCGAGGGAGAACCCTACAATGAGCAGTTCTTC.

The V gene is TRBV11-1, the J gene TRBJ2-2; 7 bases map to TRBD1. J lost 0 bases, V lost 5 bases, and 6 bases had no gene match. Germline V gene data show CDR1 as SGHAT and CDR2 as FQDESV (reference sequence). CDR3 length equals 16 residues. The CDR3 here is CASSHRDSPNTGELFF. CDR3 coding DNA: TGTGCCAGCAGCCACCGGGACAGTCCGAACACCGGGGAGCTGTTTTTT.